The rows below give T cell receptor beta chains drawn from one sample of a study of identical twins. MiXCR was run by TCRdb on the 5' RACE reads, yielding one entry per CDR3 protein. Of approximately 630,000 distinct CDR3 sequences listed, just over 7% are singletons. This sample was shared with a second study, whose subject was yellow fever vaccine responses in identical twins.

Sequences were obtained from PBMCs. The source is a woman younger than 35 in good health. Each CDR3 is given with its conserved first and last residue. D genes are given only for firm matches. A row's size may be missing; if present it is once, few, many or a size class.

d_call clone_size j_call v_call cdr3_aa cdr3_nt
. many TRBJ2-3 TRBV12-3/TRBV12-4 CASISTGGYTDTQYF TGTGCCAGCATCTCGACCGGGGGATACACAGATACGCAGTATTTT
. many TRBJ1-1 TRBV5-1 CASSSGQDHTEAFF TGCGCCAGCAGCTCCGGGCAGGACCACACTGAAGCTTTCTTT
TRBD1 many TRBJ1-1 TRBV4-1 CASSHLQGMNTEAFF TGCGCCAGCAGCCACTTACAGGGGATGAACACTGAAGCTTTCTTT
TRBD1 many TRBJ2-5 TRBV29-1 CSVEFRDSQETQYF TGCAGCGTTGAGTTCCGGGACAGTCAAGAGACCCAGTACTTC
. . TRBJ2-5 TRBV25-1 CASSEFGGETQYF TGTGCCAGCAGTGAATTTGGGGGGGAGACCCAGTACTTC
. . TRBJ1-1 TRBV6-5 CASSYSLNQNTEAFF TGTGCCAGCAGTTACTCGCTGAATCAGAACACTGAAGCTTTCTTT
. few TRBJ2-1 TRBV7-2 CASRGVRVASKYNEQFF TGTGCCAGCAGGGGGGTTCGGGTCGCCTCTAAATACAATGAGCAGTTCTTC
TRBD2 many TRBJ2-1 TRBV24-1 CATSDFYTSEHNEQFF TGTGCCACCAGTGATTTTTATACTAGCGAGCACAATGAGCAGTTCTTC
. few TRBJ2-1 TRBV11-2 CASSLDGIRGQFF TGTGCCAGCAGCTTAGATGGTATCAGGGGGCAGTTCTTC
TRBD2 few TRBJ2-1 TRBV29-1 CSVVVGGGNQFF TGCAGCGTTGTCGTCGGGGGGGGGAACCAGTTCTTC
TRBD1 few TRBJ2-5 TRBV12-3/TRBV12-4 CASTQGQGKETQYF TGTGCCAGCACCCAGGGACAGGGAAAGGAGACCCAGTACTTC
. many TRBJ2-5 TRBV29-1 CSAQWGSSQETQYF TGCAGCGCTCAATGGGGCAGCAGCCAAGAGACCCAGTACTTC
TRBD1 few TRBJ1-1 TRBV5-1 CASSLAENRDRDTEAFF TGCGCCAGCAGCTTGGCCGAGAACCGGGACAGGGACACTGAAGCTTTCTTT
. many TRBJ2-2 TRBV28 CASSGDGTGELFF TGTGCCAGCAGTGGGGATGGGACCGGGGAGCTGTTTTTT
TRBD1 few TRBJ2-7 TRBV7-9 CASSKGANEQYF TGTGCCAGCAGCAAGGGGGCAAACGAGCAGTACTTC
. few TRBJ2-1 TRBV12-3/TRBV12-4 CASSPGSNPAWDEQFF TGTGCCAGCAGCCCCGGGAGTAACCCGGCTTGGGATGAGCAGTTCTTC
TRBD1 many TRBJ1-6 TRBV7-9 CASSLLGQGNNSPLHF TGTGCCAGCAGCTTACTTGGACAGGGAAACAATTCACCCCTCCACTTT
. . TRBJ2-1 TRBV4-1 CASSRRGEGSSYNEQFF TGCGCCAGCAGCCGCCGGGGTGAGGGGAGCTCCTACAATGAGCAGTTCTTC
. many TRBJ2-1 TRBV12-3/TRBV12-4 CASSFAGLSGEQFF TGTGCCAGCAGTTTTGCAGGGCTGAGTGGTGAGCAGTTCTTC
TRBD1 . TRBJ1-4 TRBV6-5 CASSLTGAGGEKLFF TGTGCCAGCAGTTTAACAGGGGCCGGGGGTGAAAAACTGTTTTTT
. many TRBJ1-2 TRBV20-1 CSARDPALDSLVYGYTF TGCAGTGCTAGAGACCCAGCTCTAGACAGCTTAGTCTATGGCTACACCTTC
. few TRBJ1-6 TRBV2 CASSEAGLGARSPLHF TGTGCCAGCAGTGAGGCTGGTTTGGGGGCGAGGTCACCCCTCCACTTT
TRBD2 few TRBJ2-3 TRBV28 CASGGVGTDTQYF TGTGCCTCCGGGGGGGTTGGCACAGATACGCAGTATTTT
. . TRBJ2-1 TRBV20-1 CSARDQLLYNEQFF TGCAGTGCTAGAGATCAACTCCTCTACAATGAGCAGTTCTTC
. many TRBJ2-3 TRBV15 CATSPGRHFATYTQYF TGTGCCACCAGCCCAGGACGGCACTTTGCCACATATACGCAGTATTTT
TRBD1 many TRBJ2-1 TRBV5-1 CASSLETGANEQFF TGCGCCAGCAGCTTGGAGACAGGGGCCAATGAGCAGTTCTTC
TRBD2 . TRBJ2-1 TRBV4-1 CASSQEGQGGSIGEQFF TGCGCCAGCAGCCAAGAAGGGCAGGGCGGGAGTATCGGTGAGCAGTTCTTC
. few TRBJ1-1 TRBV20-1 CSARDGWGWDEAFF TGCAGTGCTAGAGATGGATGGGGATGGGATGAAGCTTTCTTT
. many TRBJ1-1 TRBV5-5 CASSEGPLIGAFF TGTGCCAGCAGCGAAGGACCACTTATCGGAGCTTTCTTT
TRBD1 few TRBJ2-5 TRBV6-1 CASRDRIQETQYF TGTGCCAGCAGGGACAGGATACAAGAGACCCAGTACTTC
. few TRBJ2-1 TRBV6-2/TRBV6-3 CASSYFQGRGEQFF TGTGCCAGCAGTTACTTCCAGGGAAGAGGTGAGCAGTTCTTC
. few TRBJ2-4 TRBV29-1 CSVAAGGSVAKNIQYF TGCAGCGTTGCTGCTGGGGGCAGTGTAGCCAAAAACATTCAGTACTTC
TRBD1 . TRBJ2-5 TRBV5-5 CASSPRTGVGETQYF TGTGCCAGCAGCCCCCGAACAGGGGTCGGAGAGACCCAGTACTTC
. . TRBJ2-3 TRBV19 CASSAWSTDTQYF TGTGCCAGTAGTGCCTGGAGCACAGATACGCAGTATTTT
TRBD1 many TRBJ2-7 TRBV5-1 CASSSGTGGYEQYF TGTGCCAGCAGCTCCGGGACAGGGGGCTACGAGCAGTACTTC
. few TRBJ2-3 TRBV2 CASSPMPRPPSTDTQYF TGTGCCAGCAGTCCCATGCCTAGGCCGCCTAGCACAGATACGCAGTATTTT
. . TRBJ2-4 TRBV27 CASSTPGHLAKNIQYF TGTGCCAGCAGTACCCCGGGACACCTAGCCAAAAACATTCAGTACTTC
TRBD1 few TRBJ2-6 TRBV11-2 CASSSRMTGGSGANVLTF TGTGCCAGCAGCTCTAGAATGACAGGGGGCTCTGGGGCCAACGTCCTGACTTTC
. many TRBJ2-7 TRBV7-8 CASSSPGNYEQYF TGTGCCAGCAGCTCCCCAGGAAACTACGAGCAGTACTTC
. . TRBJ2-3 TRBV3-1 CASSPTGTRHTDTQYF TGTGCCAGCAGTCCGACAGGCACCAGACACACAGATACGCAGTATTTT